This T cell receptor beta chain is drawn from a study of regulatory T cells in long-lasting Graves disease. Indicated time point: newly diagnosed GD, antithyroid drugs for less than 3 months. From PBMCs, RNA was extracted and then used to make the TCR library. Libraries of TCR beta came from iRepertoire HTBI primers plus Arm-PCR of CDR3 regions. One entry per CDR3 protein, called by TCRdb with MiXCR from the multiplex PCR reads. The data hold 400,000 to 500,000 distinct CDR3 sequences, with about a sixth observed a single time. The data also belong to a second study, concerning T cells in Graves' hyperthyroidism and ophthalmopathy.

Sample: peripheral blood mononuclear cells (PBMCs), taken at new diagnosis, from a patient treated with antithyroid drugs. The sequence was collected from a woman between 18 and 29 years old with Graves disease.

The CDR3 protein is CASSYTAGGGYTF. The CDR3 nucleotides read TGTGCCAGCAGTTACACGGCAGGAGGGGGCTACACCTTC. The genes are TRBV6-9 and TRBJ1-2; D ambiguous. Germline loops: CDR1 MNHGY, CDR2 SVAAGI. The CDR3 runs to 13 residues. Trimming pared 3 bases from V and 8 bases from J, leaving 13 bases between.